This TCR beta chain emerged from a study of blood T cell repertoires in COVID-19. Study summary: There were acute and convalescent COVID-19 samples, and they came from the United States, Italy and Spain.

Germline CDR1 reads SGHRS; CDR2 reads YFSETQ. The CDR3 is made up of 15 amino acids. V dropped 7 bases and J dropped 6; count of bases not matched to a gene: 11. Authors' analysis steps: Nucleated cell counts were estimated from reference gene primer amplification. The method was immunoSEQ multiplex PCR; TCRdb's version includes in-frame clones alone and lacks a portion of them. That table furnishes V, J and clone size, whereas the DNA furnished D and trimming. Among 76,000 or so clones, around 90% were seen once, and the ten largest hold roughly 6%. Material: peripheral blood. The sequence derives from a human donor in a cohort sampled during active COVID-19. The rearrangement links TRBV5-1 to TRBJ2-3; TRBD2 agrees at 10 bases. CDR3 nucleotide sequence: TGCGCCAGCGCGCAGCTAGCGGGGGTGGTGGATACGCAGTATTTT. Translating gives CASAQLAGVVDTQYF.